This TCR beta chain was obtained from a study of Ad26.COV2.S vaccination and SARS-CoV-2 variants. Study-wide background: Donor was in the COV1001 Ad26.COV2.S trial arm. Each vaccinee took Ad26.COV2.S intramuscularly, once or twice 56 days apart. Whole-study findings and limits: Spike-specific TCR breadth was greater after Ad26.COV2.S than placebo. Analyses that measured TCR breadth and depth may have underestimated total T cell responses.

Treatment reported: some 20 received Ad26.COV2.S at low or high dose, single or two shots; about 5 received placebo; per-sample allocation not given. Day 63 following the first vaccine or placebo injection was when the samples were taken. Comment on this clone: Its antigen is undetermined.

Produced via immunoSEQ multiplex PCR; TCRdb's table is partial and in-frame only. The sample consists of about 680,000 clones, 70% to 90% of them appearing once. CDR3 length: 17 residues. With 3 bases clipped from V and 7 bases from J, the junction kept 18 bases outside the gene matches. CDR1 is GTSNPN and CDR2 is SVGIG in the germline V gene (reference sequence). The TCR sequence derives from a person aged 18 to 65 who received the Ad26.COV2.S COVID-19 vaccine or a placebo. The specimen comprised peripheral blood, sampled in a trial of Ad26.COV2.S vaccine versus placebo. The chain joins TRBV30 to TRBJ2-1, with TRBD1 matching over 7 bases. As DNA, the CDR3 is TGTGCCTGGAGAGCTAGGGACAGACCCAAGAGAGGGAATGAGCAGTTCTTC. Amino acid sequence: CAWRARDRPKRGNEQFF.